This T cell receptor (beta chain) was observed in a study of T cell responses to AZD1222 COVID-19 vaccine. Comments on this clone: The antigen remains undetermined.

V lost 9 bases to trimming and J lost 4 bases, with 12 bases between them. Looked up from germline, CDR1 is SNHLY and CDR2 is FYNNEI. The CDR3 consists of 12 residues. Broader study findings: Along spike, vaccine-associated CD4 TCRs were found throughout, with dominance at 160-218 and 743-854. Spike-specific TCR breadth and depth rose after two AZD1222 doses. Reports indicate that nearly half of spike-specific TCRs are directed at unmutated variant regions.

The repertoire was sequenced with immunoSEQ multiplex PCR; TCRdb's copy has only in-frame clones and lacks some. The table includes 150,000 to 250,000 clones, about 94% detected once. Second-dose recipients at about 4 or about 12 weeks were treated as one pooled group. The TCR comes from an adult who received the AZD1222 COVID-19 vaccine. The sequencing used peripheral blood, collected 28 days after the second AZD1222 dose. This chain links TRBV2 with TRBJ1-2, with D uncertain. The CDR3 reads CASGVPLYGYTF. The CDR3, as DNA: TGTGCCAGTGGGGTACCGCTCTATGGCTACACCTTC.